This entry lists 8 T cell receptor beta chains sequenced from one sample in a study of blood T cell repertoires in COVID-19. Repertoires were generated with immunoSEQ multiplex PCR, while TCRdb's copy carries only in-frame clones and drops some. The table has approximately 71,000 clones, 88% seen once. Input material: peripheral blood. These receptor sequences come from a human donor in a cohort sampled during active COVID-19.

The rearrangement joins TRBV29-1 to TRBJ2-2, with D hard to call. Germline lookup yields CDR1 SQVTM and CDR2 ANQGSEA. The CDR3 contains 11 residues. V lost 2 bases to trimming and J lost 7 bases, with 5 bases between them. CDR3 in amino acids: CSVETSGELFF. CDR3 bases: TGCAGCGTTGAAACGAGCGGGGAGCTGTTTTTT.

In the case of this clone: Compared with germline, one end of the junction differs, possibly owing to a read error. CDR3 protein: CASGEGTGGINQPQHF. CDR3 in DNA: TGTGCCAGCGGTGAAGGGACAGGGGGTATTAATCAGCCCCAGCATTTT. The chain has TRBV6-1 and TRBJ1-5, with TRBD1 matching over 11 bases. This CDR3 has 16 amino acids. The germline V gene has CDR1 MNHNS and CDR2 SASEGT.

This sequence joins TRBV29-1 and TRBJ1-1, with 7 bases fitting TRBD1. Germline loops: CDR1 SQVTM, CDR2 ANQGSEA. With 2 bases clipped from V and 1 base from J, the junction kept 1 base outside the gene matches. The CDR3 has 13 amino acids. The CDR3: CSVEQGGNTEAFF. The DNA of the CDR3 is TGCAGCGTTGAACAGGGGGGGAACACTGAAGCTTTCTTT.

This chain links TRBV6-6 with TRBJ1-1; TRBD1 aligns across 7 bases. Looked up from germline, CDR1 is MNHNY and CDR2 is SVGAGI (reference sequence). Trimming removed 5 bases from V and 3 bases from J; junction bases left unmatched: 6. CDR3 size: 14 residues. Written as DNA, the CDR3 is TGTGCCAGCAGTGGACAGGCTAGTGACACTGAAGCTTTCTTT. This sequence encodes CASSGQASDTEAFF.

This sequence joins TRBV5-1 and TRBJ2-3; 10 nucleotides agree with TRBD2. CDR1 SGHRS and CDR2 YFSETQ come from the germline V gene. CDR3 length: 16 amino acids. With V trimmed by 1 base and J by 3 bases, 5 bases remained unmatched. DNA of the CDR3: TGCGCCAGCAGCTTGACTGGACTAGCGGCAACAGATACGCAGTATTTT. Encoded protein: CASSLTGLAATDTQYF.

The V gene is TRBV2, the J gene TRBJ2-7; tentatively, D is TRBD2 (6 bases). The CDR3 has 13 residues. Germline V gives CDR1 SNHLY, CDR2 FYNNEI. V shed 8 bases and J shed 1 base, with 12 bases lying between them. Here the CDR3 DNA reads TGTGCCAGCGCGGGGCTATTGTCCTACGAGCAGTACTTC. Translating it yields CASAGLLSYEQYF.

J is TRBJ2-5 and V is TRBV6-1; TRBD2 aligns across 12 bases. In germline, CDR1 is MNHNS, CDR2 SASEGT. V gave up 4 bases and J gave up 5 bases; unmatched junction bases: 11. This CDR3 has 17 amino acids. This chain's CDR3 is CASSGRASGRARETQYF. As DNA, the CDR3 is TGTGCCAGCAGTGGAAGGGCTAGCGGGAGGGCCCGGGAGACCCAGTACTTC.

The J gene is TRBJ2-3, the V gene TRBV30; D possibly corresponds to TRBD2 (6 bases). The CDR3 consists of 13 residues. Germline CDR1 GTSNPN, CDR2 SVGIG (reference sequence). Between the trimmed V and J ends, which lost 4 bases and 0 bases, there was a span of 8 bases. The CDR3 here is CAWTSGSTDTQYF. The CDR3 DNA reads TGTGCCTGGACGAGCGGGAGCACAGATACGCAGTATTTT. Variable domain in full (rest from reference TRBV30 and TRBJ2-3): SQTIHQWPATLVQPVGSPLSLECTVEGTSNPNLYWYRQAAGRGLQLLFYSVGIGQISSEVPQNLSASRPQDRQFILSSKKLLLSDSGFYLCAWTSGSTDTQYFGPGTRLTVL.